This passage covers 4 T cell receptor beta chains from one sample sequenced in a study of cytomegalovirus exposure and HLA in healthy donors. PCR involved 60 Vbeta and 13 Jbeta primers. TCRdb's table, derived via immunoSEQ multiplex PCR, lists solely in-frame clones and lacks some. The table counts tens of thousands of clones; 1.1% lies in the top ten. Sequenced input: PBMCs. Receptors originate from a woman aged 30 to 39 in good health and CMV-seronegative.

The genes are TRBV6-1 and TRBJ1-5, with 8 bases that match TRBD1. Germline V gene lookup returns CDR1 MNHNS and CDR2 SASEGT. Trimming at V came to 1 base and at J to 6 bases, leaving 5 bases not matched to a gene. The CDR3 spans 15 residues. In nucleotides, the CDR3 is TGTGCCAGCAGTGAAGAGGCAGGGGGCGCTCAGCCCCAGCATTTT. Its translation is CASSEEAGGAQPQHF.

V usage is TRBV5-1 and J usage is TRBJ2-3; tentative D call: TRBD2 (5 bases). Trimming removed 4 bases at V and 4 bases at J, with 13 bases between. Looked up from germline, CDR1 is SGHRS and CDR2 is YFSETQ. CDR3 length: 14 amino acids. The CDR3 DNA follows: TGCGCCAGCAGCGGAGGAGAGGGAGCAGATACGCAGTATTTT. Translation gives CASSGGEGADTQYF.

This sequence joins TRBV15 and TRBJ2-6, with D tentatively TRBD1 (5 bases). Germline V gives CDR1 LNHNV, CDR2 YYDKDF (reference sequence). The CDR3 is 16 residues long. Trimming stripped 5 bases from V and 13 bases from J, with 24 bases between. In nucleotides, the CDR3 is TGTGCCACCAGCCTGGGGATTCCAGGGCCCCGCCAAGTCCTGACTTTC. As protein: CATSLGIPGPRQVLTF.

The V and J genes are TRBV4-2 and TRBJ2-1, with 13 bases identical to TRBD2. The trim removed 2 bases at V and 8 bases at J, leaving 3 bases unmatched. The germline gives CDR1 LGHNA, CDR2 YNFKEQ. The CDR3 runs 15 residues. CDR3 bases: TGTGCCAGCAGCCAAACTAGCGGGGGGGTGTATGAGCAGTTCTTC. It translates to CASSQTSGGVYEQFF.